The present T cell receptor (beta chain) was sequenced within a study of cytomegalovirus exposure and HLA in healthy donors. V trimming: 6 bases; J trimming: 8 bases; junction bases outside the gene matches: 13. The CDR3 runs to 15 residues. A note on this clone: Its antigen is unidentified.

PCR involved 60 Vbeta and 13 Jbeta primers. Some clones are missing from TCRdb's copy, which holds only in-frame ones; the method was immunoSEQ multiplex PCR. The table has 250,000 or so clones, approximately 80% seen once. The study's findings and limits: Of the V segments, some could not be distinguished, including TRBV6-2 and TRBV6-3, and were excluded.

The chain uses TRBV5-3 and TRBJ2-3; TRBD1 agrees at 9 bases. TRBV5-3 is labeled an ORF, and its function is uncertain. The receptor was derived from a woman in her sixties or seventies in good health and CMV-seropositive. Sequencing used PBMCs. CDR3 in amino acids: CARTVRTGELGTQYF. For the CDR3, the DNA is TGTGCCAGAACGGTCCGGACAGGGGAATTAGGTACGCAGTATTTT.